The present T cell receptor beta chain was sequenced within a study of Ad26.COV2.S vaccination and SARS-CoV-2 variants. Stated treatment: around 19 received Ad26.COV2.S at low or high dose, single or two shots; 5 received placebo; per-sample allocation not given. Day 63 after the first injection of vaccine or placebo was the sampling time. An adult donor aged 18-55 years was enrolled in Boston. The assay was immunoSEQ multiplex PCR, and TCRdb's table has in-frame clones only and misses some. Of about 480,000 clones in the sample, around 90% are singletons; the top ten hold around 13%. The V end lost 0 bases, the J end lost 2 bases, and 4 bases lay between the germline ends. The CDR3 is made up of 13 amino acids. Per the germline V gene, CDR1 is MNHEY and CDR2 is SMNVEV (reference sequence).

The source is a person aged 18 to 59 who received the Ad26.COV2.S COVID-19 vaccine or a placebo. The sample consisted of peripheral blood, taken in a trial of Ad26.COV2.S vaccine versus placebo. The chain links TRBV27 to TRBJ1-1; D uncertain. The chain's CDR3 is CASSLSRNTEAFF. CDR3 sequence (DNA): TGTGCCAGCAGTTTATCGCGAAACACTGAAGCTTTCTTT.